These 21 T cell receptor beta chains came from one sample sequenced in a study of radiation and T cells in renal cell carcinoma. The method was immunoSEQ multiplex PCR; TCRdb's version includes in-frame clones alone and lacks a portion of them. This sample has approximately 150,000 clones; approximately 90% occur once, and the top ten carry roughly 4%. The time point: baseline pretreatment blood. Treatment reported: 15 Gy SBRT to primary tumor, nephrectomy 4 weeks later. This specimen was blood, taken from a patient whose treatment included radiotherapy and nephrectomy. These receptors came from a woman between 70 and 85 years old with renal cell carcinoma.

V gene TRBV4-3 combines with J gene TRBJ2-3, with 8 positions matching TRBD1. Germline-derived CDR1 and CDR2 are LGHNA and YSLEER. This CDR3 contains 16 residues. Germline trimming cut 0 bases from V and 3 bases from J; bases unmatched to any gene: 5. The CDR3 is CASSQESGGFTDTQYF. The CDR3 DNA follows: TGCGCCAGCAGCCAAGAGTCAGGGGGCTTTACAGATACGCAGTATTTT.

The chain uses TRBV5-1 and TRBJ2-6; tentatively, D is TRBD1 or TRBD2 (5 bases each). Per the germline V gene, CDR1 is SGHRS and CDR2 is YFSETQ. The V gene lost 2 bases and the J gene lost 2 bases, with 14 bases spanning the gap. This CDR3 is built from 17 residues. CDR3 in DNA: TGCGCCAGCAGCTTTGTTGGGACCCGTACTGGGGCCAACGTCCTGACTTTC. It encodes CASSFVGTRTGANVLTF.

The chain joins TRBV30 to TRBJ2-3, with TRBD2 as a possible D gene (6 bases). Germline CDR1 reads GTSNPN; CDR2 reads SVGIG (reference sequence). The CDR3 totals 15 residues. The V end was cut by 0 bases, the J end by 2 bases, with 12 bases between. CDR3 sequence (DNA): TGTGCCTGGAGTGTACCCGGGACTCTCACAGATACGCAGTATTTT. This encodes CAWSVPGTLTDTQYF. The full variable domain, rest sourced from reference TRBV30 and TRBJ2-3, is SQTIHQWPATLVQPVGSPLSLECTVEGTSNPNLYWYRQAAGRGLQLLFYSVGIGQISSEVPQNLSASRPQDRQFILSSKKLLLSDSGFYLCAWSVPGTLTDTQYFGPGTRLTVL.

The chain uses TRBV27 and TRBJ2-3, with unresolved D. Germline V CDR1 and CDR2: MNHEY, SMNVEV (reference sequence). V lost 3 bases to trimming and J lost 0 bases, with 7 bases between them. The CDR3 sequence is 14 residues long. The chain's CDR3 is CASSFGSSTDTQYF. The DNA for the CDR3 is TGTGCCAGCAGTTTCGGCTCTAGCACAGATACGCAGTATTTT.

This rearrangement joins TRBV7-2 to TRBJ2-7; tentatively, D is TRBD1 (5 bases). The V gene lost 5 bases and the J gene lost 1 base, with 9 bases spanning the gap. The CDR3 contains 13 residues. The germline V gene encodes CDR1 SGHTA and CDR2 FQGNSA. CDR3 bases: TGTGCCAGCAGCATCAGACAGTCCTACGAGCAGTACTTC. Amino acid sequence: CASSIRQSYEQYF.

The chain joins TRBV19 to TRBJ2-1; D might be TRBD1 (6 bases). The CDR3 length is 16 residues. V lost 3 bases to trimming and J lost 0 bases, with 12 bases between them. CDR1 and CDR2 from the germline V gene are LNHDA and SQIVND (reference sequence). This chain's CDR3 is CASSMTTGNSYNEQFF. The DNA for the CDR3 is TGTGCCAGTAGTATGACTACAGGGAACTCCTACAATGAGCAGTTCTTC.

The V and J genes are TRBV19 and TRBJ1-2; a weak D match, TRBD1 (6 bases). V shed 3 bases and J shed 6 bases, with 11 bases lying between them. Germline V lookup: CDR1 LNHDA, CDR2 SQIVND (reference sequence). CDR3 length equals 13 residues. The CDR3 DNA is TGTGCCAGTAGTATTCAGGGGAGGGATGGCTACACCTTC. Translating gives CASSIQGRDGYTF.

The chain is built from TRBV6-6 and TRBJ1-5; 7 nucleotides match TRBD1. The ends lost 6 bases at V and 2 bases at J; junction bases unmatched: 4. Germline V gene data show CDR1 as MNHNY and CDR2 as SVGAGI (reference sequence). This CDR3 is built from 14 residues. The CDR3 spells CASRGGQGNQPQHF. DNA for the CDR3: TGTGCCAGCAGGGGTGGACAGGGCAATCAGCCCCAGCATTTT.

This clone came up once. The rearrangement joins TRBV27 to TRBJ2-7; D is unclear. The CDR3 totals 14 residues. CDR1 MNHEY and CDR2 SMNVEV come from the germline V gene (reference sequence). V lost 10 bases to trimming and J lost 5 bases, with 21 bases between them. CDR3 amino acids: CANPKCRLLDEQYF. DNA of the CDR3: TGTGCCAACCCCAAGTGCCGTCTTCTTGACGAGCAGTACTTC.

In DNA form, the CDR3 reads TGTGCCAGCAGTGTCACGGGGACAGTATCTCATCCCCTCCACTTT. Translation gives CASSVTGTVSHPLHF. The chain carries TRBV25-1 and TRBJ1-6, with 7 bases that match TRBD1. Germline CDR1 is MGHDK and CDR2 is SYGVNS. V was pared by 4 bases and J by 13 bases, with 13 bases of the junction left unmatched. This CDR3 is 15 amino acids long.

The chain combines TRBV7-2 with TRBJ2-5, with a weak D call TRBD1 (5 bases). The CDR3 is 13 amino acids. With 8 bases removed from V and 1 base from J, the gap between germline ends came to 11 bases. In germline, CDR1 is SGHTA, CDR2 FQGNSA. The CDR3 region is CASARGSQETQYF. CDR3 nucleotides: TGTGCCAGCGCAAGGGGCTCCCAAGAGACCCAGTACTTC.

The V gene is TRBV7-2, the J gene TRBJ1-3; D uncertain. CDR3 size: 15 residues. V lost 1 base and J 0 bases, leaving 7 bases between the germline ends. Looked up from germline, CDR1 is SGHTA and CDR2 is FQGNSA. CDR3 amino acids: CASSLGSSSGNTIYF. CDR3 sequence (DNA): TGTGCCAGCAGCTTAGGGTCGAGCTCTGGAAACACCATATATTTT.

The rearrangement joins TRBV9 to TRBJ2-5; TRBD2 is a possible D gene (6 bases). Germline V gene sequence: CDR1 SGDLS, CDR2 YYNGEE. With 3 bases removed from V and 5 bases from J, the gap between germline ends came to 17 bases. The CDR3 spans 15 residues. The CDR3 DNA sequence: TGTGCCAGCAGCGCCCGAATGACTAGAGGGGAGACCCAGTACTTC. This translates into CASSARMTRGETQYF.

J is TRBJ1-1 and V is TRBV5-3, with 7 bases aligning to TRBD1. TRBV5-3 is treated as an ORF (open reading frame) with a function not yet certain. J was trimmed by 0 bases and V by 7 bases; bases with no gene match: 15. The CDR3 consists of 17 residues. DNA of the CDR3: TGTGCCAGAGCTACACCGAGGACAGGCCCCATGAACACTGAAGCTTTCTTT. Its protein product is CARATPRTGPMNTEAFF.

J is TRBJ2-5 and V is TRBV29-1; unclear D gene. Germline CDR1 SQVTM, CDR2 ANQGSEA. V lost 7 bases, J lost 5 bases, and 11 bases lay in between. The CDR3 covers 11 residues. As DNA, the CDR3 is TGCAGCGGGACCCTCAGGGAGACCCAGTACTTC. Translating gives CSGTLRETQYF.

The chain links TRBV11-2 to TRBJ2-2; D is tentatively TRBD1 or TRBD2 (5 bases each). This CDR3 has 14 residues. Germline values: CDR1 SGHAT, CDR2 FQNNGV. V was cut by 2 bases and J by 12 bases, with 16 bases left in between. The CDR3 nucleotides are TGTGCCAGCAGCTTACCCGGGACCGTGCGAAAGCTGTTTTTT. Its protein product is CASSLPGTVRKLFF. The whole variable domain, filled in from reference TRBV11-2 and TRBJ2-2, reads EAGVAQSPRYKIIEKRQSVAFWCNPISGHATLYWYQQILGQGPKLLIQFQNNGVVDDSQLPKDRFSAERLKGVDSTLKIQPAKLEDSAVYLCASSLPGTVRKLFFGEGSRLTVL.

This chain uses TRBV18 with TRBJ2-3, with D tentatively TRBD2 (6 bases). V was pared by 6 bases and J by 2 bases, with 12 bases between. From germline, CDR1 is KGHSH and CDR2 LQKENI. The CDR3 has 14 amino acids. In DNA form, the CDR3 reads TGTGCCAGCTCCCTGGGACTTTACACAGATACGCAGTATTTT. It is translated as CASSLGLYTDTQYF.

This chain links TRBV5-1 with TRBJ2-1; possibly TRBD1 or TRBD2 for D (5 bases each). In germline, CDR1 is SGHRS, CDR2 YFSETQ. V lost 4 bases to trimming and J lost 8 bases, with 13 bases between them. The CDR3 totals 13 residues. CDR3 sequence (DNA): TGCGCCAGCAGCGGTGAGGGGATCTATGAGCAGTTCTTC. Translation gives CASSGEGIYEQFF. Full variable domain (missing parts from reference TRBV5-1 and TRBJ2-1): KAGVTQTPRYLIKTRGQQVTLSCSPISGHRSVSWYQQTPGQGLQFLFEYFSETQRNKGNFPGRFSGRQFSNSRSEMNVSTLELGDSALYLCASSGEGIYEQFFGPGTRLTVL.

The V gene is TRBV7-3, the J gene TRBJ2-5; D may be TRBD1 (6 bases). The V gene's germline CDR1 is SGHTA and CDR2 FQGTGA. The CDR3 loop spans 14 amino acids. Trimming left V 5 bases short and J 1 base short, with 11 bases between. The CDR3 region has the DNA TGTGCCAGCAGCCCCAGGGGTCTCCAAGAGACCCAGTACTTC. Its protein product is CASSPRGLQETQYF.

This clone occurred a few times. The gene calls are TRBV6-6 and TRBJ1-1, with no clear D. Per the germline V gene, CDR1 is MNHNY and CDR2 is SVGAGI (reference sequence). CDR3 length equals 13 residues. V lost 2 bases and J lost 4, with 8 bases in between. The chain's CDR3 is CASSYDRGTEAFF. The CDR3 nucleotides read TGTGCCAGCAGTTACGATCGGGGCACTGAAGCTTTCTTT.

This clone appeared a single time. This sequence joins TRBV19 and TRBJ1-2; the D gene is possibly TRBD1 (6 bases). V was cut by 4 bases and J by 6 bases, with 18 bases left in between. The CDR3 has 15 amino acids. Germline loops: CDR1 LNHDA, CDR2 SQIVND (reference sequence). The CDR3 loop reads CASSNTRTERNGYTF. The DNA for the CDR3 is TGTGCCAGTAGTAACACCCGGACAGAGCGCAATGGCTACACCTTC.